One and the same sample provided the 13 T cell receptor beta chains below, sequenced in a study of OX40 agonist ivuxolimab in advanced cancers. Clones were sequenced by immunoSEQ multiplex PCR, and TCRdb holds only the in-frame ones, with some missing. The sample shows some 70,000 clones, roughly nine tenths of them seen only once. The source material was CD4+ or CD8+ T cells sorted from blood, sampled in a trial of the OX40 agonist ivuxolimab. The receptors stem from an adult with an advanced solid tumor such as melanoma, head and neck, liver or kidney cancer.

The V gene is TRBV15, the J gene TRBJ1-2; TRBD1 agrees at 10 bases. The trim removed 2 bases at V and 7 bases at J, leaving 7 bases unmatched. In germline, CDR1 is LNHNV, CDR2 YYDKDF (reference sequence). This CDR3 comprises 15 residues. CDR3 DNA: TGTGCCACCAGCAGATTGACAGGGGGCGCGGGTGGCTACACCTTC. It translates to CATSRLTGGAGGYTF.

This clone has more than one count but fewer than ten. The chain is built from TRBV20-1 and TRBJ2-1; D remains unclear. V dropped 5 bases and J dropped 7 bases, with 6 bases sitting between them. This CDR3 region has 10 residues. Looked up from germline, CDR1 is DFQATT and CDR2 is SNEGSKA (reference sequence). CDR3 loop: CSAWFNEQFF. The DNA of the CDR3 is TGCAGTGCTTGGTTTAATGAGCAGTTCTTC.

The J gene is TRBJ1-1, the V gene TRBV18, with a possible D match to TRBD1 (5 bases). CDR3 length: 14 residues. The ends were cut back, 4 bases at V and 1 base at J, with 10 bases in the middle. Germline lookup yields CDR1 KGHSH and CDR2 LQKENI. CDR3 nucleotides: TGTGCCAGCTCACAACGGGGGGAGAACACTGAAGCTTTCTTT. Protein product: CASSQRGENTEAFF.

CDR3 bases: TGTGCCATCAGACCCGGGACTAGCGGGGGTTTTTCCTACGAGCAGTACTTC. It yields the protein CAIRPGTSGGFSYEQYF. The chain recombines TRBV10-3 with TRBJ2-7; 14 bases match TRBD2. Germline assignment: CDR1 ENHRY and CDR2 SYGVKD. The CDR3 sequence is 17 residues long. V dropped 6 bases and J dropped 1; count of bases not matched to a gene: 8.

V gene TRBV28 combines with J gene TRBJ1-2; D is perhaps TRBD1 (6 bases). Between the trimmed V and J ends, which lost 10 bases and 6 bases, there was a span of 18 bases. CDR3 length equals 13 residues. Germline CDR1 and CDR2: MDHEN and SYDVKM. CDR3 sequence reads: CATPKLQGNGYTF. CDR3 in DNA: TGTGCCACCCCCAAACTGCAGGGGAATGGCTACACCTTC.

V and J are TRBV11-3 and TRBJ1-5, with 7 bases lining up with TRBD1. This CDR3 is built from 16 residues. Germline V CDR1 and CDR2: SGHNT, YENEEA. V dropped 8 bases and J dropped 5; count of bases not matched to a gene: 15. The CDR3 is CASPPSSGTVDQPQHF. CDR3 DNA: TGTGCCAGCCCTCCCTCTTCCGGGACAGTCGATCAGCCCCAGCATTTT.

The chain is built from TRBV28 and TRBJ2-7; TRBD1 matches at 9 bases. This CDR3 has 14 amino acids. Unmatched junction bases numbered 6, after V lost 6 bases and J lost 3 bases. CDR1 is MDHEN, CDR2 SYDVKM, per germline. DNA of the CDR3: TGTGCCAGCAGGACGTCGGGACAGGGCTACGAGCAGTACTTC. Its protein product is CASRTSGQGYEQYF.

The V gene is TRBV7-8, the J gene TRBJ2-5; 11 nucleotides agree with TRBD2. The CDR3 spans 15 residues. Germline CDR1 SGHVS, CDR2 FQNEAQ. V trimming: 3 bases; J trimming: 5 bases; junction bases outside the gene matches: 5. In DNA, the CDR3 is TGTGCCAGCAGCTTGACTAGCGGGGTTCGGGAGACCCAGTACTTC. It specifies CASSLTSGVRETQYF.

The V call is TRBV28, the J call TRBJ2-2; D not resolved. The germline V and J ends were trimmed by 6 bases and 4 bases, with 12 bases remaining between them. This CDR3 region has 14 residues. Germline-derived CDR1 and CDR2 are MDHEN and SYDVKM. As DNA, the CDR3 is TGTGCCAGCAGCTCCCTCTCTGGCACCGGGGAGCTGTTTTTT. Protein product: CASSSLSGTGELFF.

The CDR3 reads CASSLYGDTQYF. In DNA form, the CDR3 reads TGTGCCAGCAGCTTATATGGAGATACGCAGTATTTT. This chain joins TRBV7-2 and TRBJ2-3; D gene unclear. The V gene lost 2 bases and the J gene lost 5 bases, with 5 bases spanning the gap. Per the germline V gene, CDR1 is SGHTA and CDR2 is FQGNSA. The CDR3 has 12 residues.

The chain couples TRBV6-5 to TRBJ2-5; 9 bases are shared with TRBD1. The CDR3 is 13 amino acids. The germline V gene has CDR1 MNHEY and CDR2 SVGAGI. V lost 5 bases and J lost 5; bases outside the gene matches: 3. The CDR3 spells CASSLQGAETQYF. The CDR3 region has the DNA TGTGCCAGCAGTCTACAGGGGGCTGAGACCCAGTACTTC.

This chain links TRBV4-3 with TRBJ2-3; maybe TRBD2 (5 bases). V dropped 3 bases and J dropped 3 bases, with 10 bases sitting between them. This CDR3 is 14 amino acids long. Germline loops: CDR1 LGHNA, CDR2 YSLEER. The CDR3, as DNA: TGCGCCAGCAGCCAGGACCGGGGAACAGATACGCAGTATTTT. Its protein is CASSQDRGTDTQYF.

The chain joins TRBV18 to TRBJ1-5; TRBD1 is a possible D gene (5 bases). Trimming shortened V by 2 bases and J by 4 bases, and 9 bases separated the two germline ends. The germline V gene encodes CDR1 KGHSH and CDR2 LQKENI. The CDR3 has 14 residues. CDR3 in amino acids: CASSPGAGNQPQHF. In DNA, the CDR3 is TGTGCCAGCTCACCAGGGGCAGGTAATCAGCCCCAGCATTTT. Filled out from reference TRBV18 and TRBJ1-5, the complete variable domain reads NAGVMQNPRHLVRRRGQEARLRCSPMKGHSHVYWYRQLPEEGLKFMVYLQKENIIDESGMPKERFSAEFPKEGPSILRIQQVVRGDSAAYFCASSPGAGNQPQHFGDGTRLSIL.